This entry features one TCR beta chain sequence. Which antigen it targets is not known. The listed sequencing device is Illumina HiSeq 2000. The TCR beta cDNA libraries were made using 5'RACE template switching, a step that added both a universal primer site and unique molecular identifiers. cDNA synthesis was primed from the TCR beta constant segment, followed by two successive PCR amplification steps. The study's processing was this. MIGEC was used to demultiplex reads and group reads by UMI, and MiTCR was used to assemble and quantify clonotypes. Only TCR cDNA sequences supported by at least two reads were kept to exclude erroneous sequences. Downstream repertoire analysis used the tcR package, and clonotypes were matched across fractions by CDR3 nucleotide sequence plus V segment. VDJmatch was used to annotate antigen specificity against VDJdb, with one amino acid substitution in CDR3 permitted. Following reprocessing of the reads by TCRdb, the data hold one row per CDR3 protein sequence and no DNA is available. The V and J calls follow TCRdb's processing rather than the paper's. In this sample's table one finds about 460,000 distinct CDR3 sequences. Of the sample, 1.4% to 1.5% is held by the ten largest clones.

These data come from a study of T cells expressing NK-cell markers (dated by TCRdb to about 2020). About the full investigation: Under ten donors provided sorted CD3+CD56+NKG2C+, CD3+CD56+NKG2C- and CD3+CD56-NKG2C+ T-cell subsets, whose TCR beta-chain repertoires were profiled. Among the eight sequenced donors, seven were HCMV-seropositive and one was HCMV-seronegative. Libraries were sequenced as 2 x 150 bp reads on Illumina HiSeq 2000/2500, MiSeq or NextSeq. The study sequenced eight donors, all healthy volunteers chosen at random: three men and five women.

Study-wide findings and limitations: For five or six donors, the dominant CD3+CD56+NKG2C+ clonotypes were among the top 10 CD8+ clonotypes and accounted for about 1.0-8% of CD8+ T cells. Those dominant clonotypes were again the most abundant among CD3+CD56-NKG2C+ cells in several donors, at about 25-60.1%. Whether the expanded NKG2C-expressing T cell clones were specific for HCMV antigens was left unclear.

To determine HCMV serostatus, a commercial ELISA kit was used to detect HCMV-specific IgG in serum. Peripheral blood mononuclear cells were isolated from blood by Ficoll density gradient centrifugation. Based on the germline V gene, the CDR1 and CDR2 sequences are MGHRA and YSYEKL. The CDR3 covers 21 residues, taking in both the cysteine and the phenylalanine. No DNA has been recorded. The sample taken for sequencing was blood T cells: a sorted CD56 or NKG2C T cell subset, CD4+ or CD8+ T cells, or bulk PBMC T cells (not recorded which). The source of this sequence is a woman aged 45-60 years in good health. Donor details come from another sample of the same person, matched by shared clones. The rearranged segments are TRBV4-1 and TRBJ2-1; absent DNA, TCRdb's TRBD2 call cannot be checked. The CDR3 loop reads CASSQLGTSGRAPSSYNEQFF.